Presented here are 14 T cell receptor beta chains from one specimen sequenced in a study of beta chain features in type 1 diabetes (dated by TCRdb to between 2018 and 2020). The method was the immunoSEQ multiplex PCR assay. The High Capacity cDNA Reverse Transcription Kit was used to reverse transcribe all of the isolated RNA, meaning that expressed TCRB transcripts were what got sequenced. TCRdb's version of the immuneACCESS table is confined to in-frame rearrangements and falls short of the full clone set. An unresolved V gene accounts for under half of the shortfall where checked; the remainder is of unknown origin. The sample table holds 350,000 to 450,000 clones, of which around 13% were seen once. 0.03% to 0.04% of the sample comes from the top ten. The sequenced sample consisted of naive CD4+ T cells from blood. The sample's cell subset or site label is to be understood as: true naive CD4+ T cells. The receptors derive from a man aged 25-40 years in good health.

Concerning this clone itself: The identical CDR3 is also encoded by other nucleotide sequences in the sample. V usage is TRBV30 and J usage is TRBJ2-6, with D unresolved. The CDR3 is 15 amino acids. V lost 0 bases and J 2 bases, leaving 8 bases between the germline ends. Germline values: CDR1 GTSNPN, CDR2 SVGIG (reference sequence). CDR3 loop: CAWSVLRAGANVLTF. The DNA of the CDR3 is TGTGCCTGGAGTGTACTTAGGGCTGGGGCCAACGTCCTGACTTTC.

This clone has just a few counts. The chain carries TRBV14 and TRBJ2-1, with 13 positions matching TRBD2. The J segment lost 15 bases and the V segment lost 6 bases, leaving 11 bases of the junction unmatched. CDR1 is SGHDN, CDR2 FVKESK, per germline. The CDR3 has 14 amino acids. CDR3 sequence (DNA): TGTGCCAGCAGTCCCGGACTAGCGGGGGTTACCCGGTTCTTC. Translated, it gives CASSPGLAGVTRFF. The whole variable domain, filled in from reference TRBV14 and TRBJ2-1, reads EAGVTQFPSHSVIEKGQTVTLRCDPISGHDNLYWYRRVMGKEIKFLLHFVKESKQDESGMPNNRFLAERTGGTYSTLKVQPAELEDSGVYFCASSPGLAGVTRFFGPGTRLTVL.

The CDR3 loop reads CASRTPYEQYF. In nucleotides, the CDR3 is TGTGCCAGCAGGACTCCCTACGAGCAGTACTTC. The V gene is TRBV6-6, the J gene TRBJ2-7; no clear D gene. This CDR3 spans 11 amino acids. Germline CDR1 and CDR2: MNHNY and SVGAGI (reference sequence). The germline V and J ends were trimmed by 6 bases and 2 bases, with 5 bases remaining between them.

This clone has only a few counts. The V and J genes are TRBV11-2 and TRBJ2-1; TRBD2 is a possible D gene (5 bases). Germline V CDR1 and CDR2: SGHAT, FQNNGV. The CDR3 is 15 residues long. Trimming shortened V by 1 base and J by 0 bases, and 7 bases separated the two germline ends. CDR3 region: CASSLGTSSYNEQFF. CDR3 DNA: TGTGCCAGCAGCTTAGGAACTAGCTCCTACAATGAGCAGTTCTTC.

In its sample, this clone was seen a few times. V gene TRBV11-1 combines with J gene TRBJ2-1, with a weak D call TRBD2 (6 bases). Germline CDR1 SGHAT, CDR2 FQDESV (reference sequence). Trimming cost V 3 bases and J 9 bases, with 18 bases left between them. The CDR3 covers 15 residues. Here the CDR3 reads CASSFGDSEAGEQFF. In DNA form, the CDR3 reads TGTGCCAGCAGCTTCGGGGACTCAGAGGCGGGTGAGCAGTTCTTC.

CDR3 nucleotide sequence: TGTGCCAGCAGCGTGGTAGACAGTTCCTACGAGCAGTACTTC. Amino acid sequence: CASSVVDSSYEQYF. The rearrangement joins TRBV9 to TRBJ2-7; tentative D call: TRBD1 (5 bases). The CDR3 loop spans 14 amino acids. Trimming removed 2 bases at V and 1 base at J, with 10 bases between. CDR1 is SGDLS, CDR2 YYNGEE, per germline.

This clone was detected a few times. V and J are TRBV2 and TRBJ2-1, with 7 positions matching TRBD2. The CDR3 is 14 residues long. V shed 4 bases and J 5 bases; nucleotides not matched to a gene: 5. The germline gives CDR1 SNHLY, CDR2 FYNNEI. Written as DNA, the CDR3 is TGTGCCAGCAGTGGGGAGCGGGACCACAATGAGCAGTTCTTC. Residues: CASSGERDHNEQFF.

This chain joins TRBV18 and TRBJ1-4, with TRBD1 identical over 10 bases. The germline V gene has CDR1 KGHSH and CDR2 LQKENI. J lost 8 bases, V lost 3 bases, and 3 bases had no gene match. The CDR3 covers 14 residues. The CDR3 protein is CASSPDRGSEKLFF. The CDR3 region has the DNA TGTGCCAGCTCACCGGACAGGGGGAGCGAAAAACTGTTTTTT. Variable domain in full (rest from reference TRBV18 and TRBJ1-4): NAGVMQNPRHLVRRRGQEARLRCSPMKGHSHVYWYRQLPEEGLKFMVYLQKENIIDESGMPKERFSAEFPKEGPSILRIQQVVRGDSAAYFCASSPDRGSEKLFFGSGTQLSVL.

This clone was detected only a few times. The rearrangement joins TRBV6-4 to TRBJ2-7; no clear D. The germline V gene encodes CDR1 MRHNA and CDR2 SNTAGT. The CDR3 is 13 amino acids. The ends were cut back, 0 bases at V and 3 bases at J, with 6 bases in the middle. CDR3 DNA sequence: TGTGCCAGCAGTGACTCGAGTTTCTACGAGCAGTACTTC. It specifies CASSDSSFYEQYF.

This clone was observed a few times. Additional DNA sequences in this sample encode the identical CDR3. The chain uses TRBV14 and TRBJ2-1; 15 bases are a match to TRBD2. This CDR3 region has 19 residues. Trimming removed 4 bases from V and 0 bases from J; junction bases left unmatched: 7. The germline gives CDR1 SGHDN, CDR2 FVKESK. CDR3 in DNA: TGTGCCAGCAGCCTGGGACTAGCGGGAGGTCTGAGCTCCTACAATGAGCAGTTCTTC. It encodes CASSLGLAGGLSSYNEQFF.

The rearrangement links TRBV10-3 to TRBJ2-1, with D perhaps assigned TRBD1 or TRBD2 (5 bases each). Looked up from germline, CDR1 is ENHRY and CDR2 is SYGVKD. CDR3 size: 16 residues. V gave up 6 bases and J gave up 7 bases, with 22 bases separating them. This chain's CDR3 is CAISAAGGAGANEQFF. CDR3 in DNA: TGTGCCATCAGCGCGGCTGGGGGTGCTGGAGCTAATGAGCAGTTCTTC.

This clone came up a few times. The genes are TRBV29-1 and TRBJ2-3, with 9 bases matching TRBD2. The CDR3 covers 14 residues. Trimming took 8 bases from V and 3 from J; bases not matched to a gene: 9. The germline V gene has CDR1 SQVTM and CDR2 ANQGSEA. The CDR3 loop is CSLRAGGLTDTQYF. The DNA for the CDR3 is TGCAGCTTGAGAGCGGGAGGATTAACAGATACGCAGTATTTT.

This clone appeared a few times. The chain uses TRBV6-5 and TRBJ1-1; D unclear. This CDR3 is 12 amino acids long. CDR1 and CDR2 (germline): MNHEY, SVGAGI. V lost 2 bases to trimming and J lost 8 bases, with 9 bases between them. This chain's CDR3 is CASSYIEGEAFF. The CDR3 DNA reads TGTGCCAGCAGTTACATTGAAGGGGAAGCTTTCTTT.

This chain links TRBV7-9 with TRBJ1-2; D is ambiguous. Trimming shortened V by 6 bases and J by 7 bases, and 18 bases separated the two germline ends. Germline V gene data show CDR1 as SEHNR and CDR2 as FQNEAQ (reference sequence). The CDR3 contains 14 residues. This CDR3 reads CASSPRLERSGYTF. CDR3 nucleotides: TGTGCCAGCAGTCCAAGGCTAGAGCGGAGTGGCTACACCTTC.